A selection of T cell receptor beta chains follows, all from one sample in a study of technical replicates of blood from a few donors. The data were produced by immunoSEQ multiplex PCR, yet TCRdb's version contains in-frame clones alone and is incomplete. The sample consists of approximately 66,000 clones, around 89% of them appearing once. The sample consisted of PBMCs. The origin of the receptors is a human donor in good health. Some clones in this sample may be carry-over from other donors' samples. CDR3s include the opening cysteine and the closing phenylalanine or tryptophan. Each record gives: clone size, CDR3 length, V gene, D gene, J gene, CDR3 DNA, CDR3 protein. The D gene is left open where the match is weak. Not every row has a clone size; where given, it reads once, few, many or a size class.

NA	16	TRBV9	NA	TRBJ2-3	TGTGCCAGCAGCCCGCGCGGGCTAGCTTACACAGATACGCAGTATTTT	CASSPRGLAYTDTQYF
NA	14	TRBV10-3	NA	TRBJ2-3	TGTGCCAGCAGCCGCACTAGGACGGCAGATACGCAGTATTTT	CASSRTRTADTQYF
NA	14	TRBV5-1	TRBD1	TRBJ1-2	TGCGCCAGCAGCTTGGCCTCAGGGGGGTATGGCTACACCTTC	CASSLASGGYGYTF
NA	14	TRBV2	NA	TRBJ2-2	TGTGCCAGCTTGTCTGTCGCGAGCACCGGGGAGCTGTTTTTT	CASLSVASTGELFF
few	15	TRBV14	NA	TRBJ1-4	TGTGCCAGCAGCCAAGATATGGGGGCTGGTGAAAAACTGTTTTTT	CASSQDMGAGEKLFF
once	17	TRBV5-8	TRBD2	TRBJ2-7	TGTGCCAGCAGCTTGGCTCTAGCGGGAGGGGTTTCCTACGAGCAGTACTTC	CASSLALAGGVSYEQYF
NA	14	TRBV10-3	NA	TRBJ1-4	TGTGCCATCAGCGCGGCACCACCGGGGGAAAAACTGTTTTTT	CAISAAPPGEKLFF
NA	15	TRBV7-6	TRBD1	TRBJ2-2	TGTGCCAGCAGCGCCGACAGGGGTAACACCGGGGAGCTGTTTTTT	CASSADRGNTGELFF
NA	16	TRBV5-6	TRBD1	TRBJ1-2	TGTGCCAGCAGCTTGGTGGGGACAGGGGGCAACTATGGCTACACCTTC	CASSLVGTGGNYGYTF
NA	13	TRBV5-6	NA	TRBJ1-2	TGTGCCAGCAGCTTCAGGGGCCCGGATGGCTACACCTTC	CASSFRGPDGYTF
NA	14	TRBV5-4	NA	TRBJ1-1	TGTGCCAGCAGCTTGAATGAGTTGAACACTGAAGCTTTCTTT	CASSLNELNTEAFF
NA	16	TRBV4-2	NA	TRBJ1-1	TGTGCCAGCAGCCATGAAGCAGGCAGGGTGAACACTGAAGCTTTCTTT	CASSHEAGRVNTEAFF
NA	17	TRBV14	NA	TRBJ2-2	TGTGCCAGCAGCCAAGTCGACAGACAGTCGAACACCGGGGAGCTGTTTTTT	CASSQVDRQSNTGELFF
NA	14	TRBV6-5	NA	TRBJ2-4	TGTGCCAGCAGGCCCCCCGGGACTGGCGGGGCAGAGTACTTC	CASRPPGTGGAEYF
NA	12	TRBV27	TRBD1	TRBJ2-7	TGTGCCAGCAAGGGACAGTCCTACGAGCAGTACTTC	CASKGQSYEQYF
NA	13	TRBV5-6	NA	TRBJ2-7	TGTGCCAGCAGCGCCGATCCCACTTACGAGCAGTACTTC	CASSADPTYEQYF
NA	14	TRBV15	NA	TRBJ1-1	TGTGCCACCAGCAGCCCCAGGAGGGGCGCTGAAGCTTTCTTT	CATSSPRRGAEAFF
NA	13	TRBV7-3	NA	TRBJ1-1	TGTGCCAGCAGCCTTCAGGGAGGCGCTGAAGCTTTCTTT	CASSLQGGAEAFF
NA	17	TRBV5-8	TRBD1	TRBJ1-6	TGTGCCAGCAGCTTCGATCCCGGGACAGGGTTGGGATCACCCCTCCACTTT	CASSFDPGTGLGSPLHF
NA	16	TRBV4-1	NA	TRBJ2-7	TGCGCCAGCAGCCAAGATCAATGGGGAGGCGCCTACGAGCAGTACTTC	CASSQDQWGGAYEQYF
few	15	TRBV6-1	TRBD2	TRBJ2-7	TGTGCCAGCAGCTCGACTAGCGGGAGTGTCGACGAGCAGTACTTC	CASSSTSGSVDEQYF
NA	16	TRBV18	TRBD1	TRBJ2-7	TGTGCCAGCTCACCAGGACCCCGGGACAGGGGGGCCGAGCAGTACTTC	CASSPGPRDRGAEQYF
NA	15	TRBV6-5	TRBD1	TRBJ1-4	TGTGCCAGCGGAGACCACCGGGACAGCGGCGAAAAACTGTTTTTT	CASGDHRDSGEKLFF
NA	15	TRBV10-2	TRBD1	TRBJ2-2	TGCGCCAGCAGTGAGCGGGCAGGGGGCACCGGGGAGCTGTTTTTT	CASSERAGGTGELFF
NA	15	TRBV7-6	NA	TRBJ1-1	TGTGCCAGCAGCTTAGGGGGGGGAAGGAACACTGAAGCTTTCTTT	CASSLGGGRNTEAFF
NA	13	TRBV6-5	TRBD1	TRBJ1-2	TGTGCCAGTCGACAGGGGGCTGGGTATGGCTACACCTTC	CASRQGAGYGYTF
NA	15	TRBV27	TRBD1	TRBJ1-1	TGTGCCAGCAGATGGACAGGGGGCGAGGAAACTGAAGCTTTCTTT	CASRWTGGEETEAFF
NA	14	TRBV5-4	TRBD1	TRBJ1-3	TGTGCCAGCAGCTCGGGACAGCTTGGAAACACCATATATTTT	CASSSGQLGNTIYF
NA	15	TRBV7-2	TRBD2	TRBJ2-1	TGTGCCAGCATCGAGACTAGCGGGAGAACCAGTGAGCAGTTCTTC	CASIETSGRTSEQFF
NA	18	TRBV18	TRBD2	TRBJ2-1	TGTGCCAGCTCACAAATGGGACTAGCGGGGGGGACCTACAATGAGCAGTTCTTC	CASSQMGLAGGTYNEQFF
NA	15	TRBV5-1	NA	TRBJ1-1	TGCGCCAGCAGCCCCGGCGGGGGGGGAGACACTGAAGCTTTCTTT	CASSPGGGGDTEAFF
NA	12	TRBV4-2	NA	TRBJ2-7	TGTGCCAGCAGCCAAGGGCCAGACGAGCAGTACTTC	CASSQGPDEQYF
NA	14	TRBV7-3	NA	TRBJ1-2	TGTGCCAGCAGCCCTGGGTCCACTCGGAGTGGCTACACCTTC	CASSPGSTRSGYTF
once	14	TRBV6-5	TRBD1	TRBJ1-3	TGTGCCAGCATCGGGACAGCCTCTGGAAACACCATATATTTT	CASIGTASGNTIYF
NA	11	TRBV25-1	NA	TRBJ2-7	TGTGCCAGCAGTGCCAGATTCGAGCAGTACTTC	CASSARFEQYF
NA	18	TRBV9	TRBD2	TRBJ2-1	TGTGCCAGCAGCCCGGAATCCACTAGCGGGAGTTCCAACAATGAGCAGTTCTTC	CASSPESTSGSSNNEQFF
NA	13	TRBV2	TRBD1	TRBJ1-5	TGTGCCAGCAGAGACAGGGCTTCTCAGCCCCAGCATTTT	CASRDRASQPQHF
once	16	TRBV27	TRBD1	TRBJ1-5	TGTGCCAGCATCCTGGGACAGGGGGCTCGAGCTCAGCCCCAGCATTTT	CASILGQGARAQPQHF
NA	14	TRBV10-3	TRBD1	TRBJ2-2	TGTGCCATCCGGGACAGGGGCGACACCGGGGAGCTGTTTTTT	CAIRDRGDTGELFF
once	15	TRBV21-1	NA	TRBJ2-5	TGTGCCAGCAGCAAAGTTTCGGGAATTCTGGAGACCCAGTACTTC	CASSKVSGILETQYF
once	17	TRBV4-2	TRBD2	TRBJ2-2	TGTGCCAGCAGCCGAGAACTAGCGGGAGGGTCGTCCGGGGAGCTGTTTTTT	CASSRELAGGSSGELFF
NA	12	TRBV18	NA	TRBJ2-7	TGTGCCAGCTCACCGGGCAGCTACGAGCAGTACTTC	CASSPGSYEQYF
NA	13	TRBV29-1	NA	TRBJ1-2	TGCAGCGTTAATCCGACAGGCCGCTATGGCTACACCTTC	CSVNPTGRYGYTF
NA	15	TRBV11-2	TRBD2	TRBJ2-3	TGTGCCAGCAGCCACCTAGCGGGGGGCCCAGATACGCAGTATTTT	CASSHLAGGPDTQYF
NA	14	TRBV10-3	TRBD2	TRBJ2-7	TGTGCCACCCAAGGGGCTAGCGGGAGCCCCGAGCAGTACTTC	CATQGASGSPEQYF
NA	16	TRBV19	TRBD1	TRBJ1-1	TGTGCCAGTAGTATTCGGACAGGGGCCATGAACACTGAAGCTTTCTTT	CASSIRTGAMNTEAFF
NA	15	TRBV5-6	TRBD1	TRBJ2-5	TGTGCCAGCAGCTTCGGGACAGGGGGAAGGGAGACCCAGTACTTC	CASSFGTGGRETQYF
NA	16	TRBV10-3	NA	TRBJ1-6	TGTGCCATCAGTGTTTGGGGGGGCAAGGGCAATTCACCCCTCCACTTT	CAISVWGGKGNSPLHF
NA	15	TRBV5-6	NA	TRBJ1-1	TGTGCCAGCAGCGGGTGGTCCCAGGGGTTCACTGAAGCTTTCTTT	CASSGWSQGFTEAFF
NA	13	TRBV7-3	NA	TRBJ1-1	TGTGCCAGCAGCTTAACTGAGCCCACTGAAGCTTTCTTT	CASSLTEPTEAFF
NA	16	TRBV6-5	TRBD1	TRBJ2-7	TGTGCCAGCAGTTACCGGGGACAGGGGGTCCCCATCGAGCAGTACTTC	CASSYRGQGVPIEQYF
once	16	TRBV15	TRBD2	TRBJ2-1	TGTGCCACCAGCAGAGGGGTAGCGGGAGTACGTAATGAGCAGTTCTTC	CATSRGVAGVRNEQFF
once	14	TRBV27	NA	TRBJ1-6	TGTGCCAGCAGTTTTCAGGGTTTTAATTCACCCCTCCACTTT	CASSFQGFNSPLHF
NA	14	TRBV7-8	NA	TRBJ2-7	TGTGCCAGCAGCTACGAGACATCGAGCTACGAGCAGTACTTC	CASSYETSSYEQYF
NA	13	TRBV19	NA	TRBJ2-6	TGTGCCAGTATCGGCTCTGGGGCCAACGTCCTGACTTTC	CASIGSGANVLTF
NA	16	TRBV5-6	NA	TRBJ2-5	TGTGCCAGCAGCTTGGTGGTAGCGGAAGCTCAAGAGACCCAGTACTTC	CASSLVVAEAQETQYF
NA	15	TRBV4-2	NA	TRBJ1-3	TGTGCCAGCAGCCAACCGGACAGCTCTGGAAACACCATATATTTT	CASSQPDSSGNTIYF
NA	17	TRBV19	TRBD1	TRBJ1-2	TGTGCCAGTAGGCATCCTGGACAGGGAGGGGCTAACTATGGCTACACCTTC	CASRHPGQGGANYGYTF
NA	14	TRBV4-2	NA	TRBJ2-1	TGTGCCAGCAGCCAAGCCCCTCTGGCGGGTGAGCAGTTCTTC	CASSQAPLAGEQFF
NA	16	TRBV7-3	TRBD2	TRBJ2-1	TGTGCCAGCAGCCCCACCGCTAGCGGGGGGGCGTATGAGCAGTTCTTC	CASSPTASGGAYEQFF